A selection of T cell receptor beta chains follows, all from one sample in a study of cytomegalovirus exposure and HLA in healthy donors. Some clones are missing from TCRdb's copy, which holds only in-frame ones; the method was immunoSEQ multiplex PCR. The sample has some 110,000 clones, 76% seen once. The sequencing input was PBMCs. Receptors originate from a woman younger than 35 in good health and CMV-seropositive. Both conserved end residues are part of each CDR3. A D gene is named only where the DNA matches it firmly. Size values are once, few and many counts, or a class for expanded clones, and some rows have none.

TRBV9	-	TRBD2	TRBJ2-1	TGTGCCAGCAGCGCCCGACTAGCGGGGGAGTACAATGAGCAGTTCTTC	CASSARLAGEYNEQFF
TRBV4-1	-	-	TRBJ2-7	TGCGCCAGCAGCCAAGATCGGGGTTCCTACGAGCAGTACTTC	CASSQDRGSYEQYF
TRBV6-1	medium-sized	-	TRBJ2-6	TGTGCCAGCAGTGGGGGCGACTCTGGGGCCAACGTCCTGACTTTC	CASSGGDSGANVLTF
TRBV30	-	-	TRBJ2-1	TGTGCCTCCCTAGGGGCGGGGAGCTCCTACAATGAGCAGTTCTTC	CASLGAGSSYNEQFF
TRBV4-2	-	TRBD1	TRBJ1-2	TGTGCCAGCAGCCCGGGACAGGGGACTAACTATGGCTACACCTTC	CASSPGQGTNYGYTF
TRBV10-3	-	-	TRBJ2-7	TGTGCCATCAGTGAGTCAGGCGACAGCTTCTCCTACGAGCAGTACTTC	CAISESGDSFSYEQYF
TRBV28	-	-	TRBJ1-2	TGTGCCAGCAGTCTCCTCGGACACAACGCTAACTATGGCTACACCTTC	CASSLLGHNANYGYTF
TRBV19	-	-	TRBJ1-1	TGTGCCAGTAGTATCAGTCTCCTCACTGAAGCTTTCTTT	CASSISLLTEAFF
TRBV5-6	-	TRBD2	TRBJ2-1	TGTGCCAGCAGCTTTTTTTCTAGCGGGAGCTACAATGAGCAGTTCTTC	CASSFFSSGSYNEQFF
TRBV29-1	-	-	TRBJ2-1	TGCAGCGTTGCGGGAAATGAGCAGTTCTTC	CSVAGNEQFF
TRBV28	-	TRBD2	TRBJ2-7	TGTGCCAGCAGTCCAGACGCTAGCGGGAGGTCCGAGCAGTACTTC	CASSPDASGRSEQYF
TRBV11-2	few	-	TRBJ2-6	TGTGCCAGCAGCTTAGTGGCGACAGTCGCTGGGGCCAACGTCCTGACTTTC	CASSLVATVAGANVLTF
TRBV28	few	-	TRBJ2-7	TGTGCCAGCAGCCCCCCCCGGACACACTCCTACGAGCAGTACTTC	CASSPPRTHSYEQYF
TRBV4-1	-	-	TRBJ1-4	TGCGCCAGCAGCCAAGATAGGAGGTATTGGTTCGGTGAAAAACTGTTTTTT	CASSQDRRYWFGEKLFF
TRBV28	few	TRBD1	TRBJ1-4	TGTGCCAGCACCCCGACAGGGGCGCGTCTTGGACTGTTTTTT	CASTPTGARLGLFF
TRBV6-1	-	TRBD2	TRBJ2-7	TGTGCCAGCGGGACTAGCGTGAGCTCCTACGAGCAGTACTTC	CASGTSVSSYEQYF
TRBV5-1	-	-	TRBJ2-1	TGCGCCAGCAGCTTCGGAGACCAATACAATGAGCAGTTCTTC	CASSFGDQYNEQFF
TRBV5-1	-	-	TRBJ1-2	TGCGCCAGCAGCTTTACCGGACAGCTAGACCTCTATGGCTACACCTTC	CASSFTGQLDLYGYTF
TRBV5-1	-	TRBD1	TRBJ2-5	TGCGCCAGCAGCCCGGGACAGGGACCCGCGAAAGAGACCCAGTACTTC	CASSPGQGPAKETQYF
TRBV5-6	-	-	TRBJ2-6	TGTGCCAGCAGCTTGGTTGAGGGCTTCGCTGGGGCCAACGTCCTGACTTTC	CASSLVEGFAGANVLTF
TRBV28	-	TRBD2	TRBJ2-1	TGTGCCAGCAGTCCGGGGGGGTACAATGAGCAGTTCTTC	CASSPGGYNEQFF
TRBV13	-	TRBD1	TRBJ2-1	TGTGCCAGCAGCCCGACAGGGGGCCACAATGAGCAGTTCTTC	CASSPTGGHNEQFF
TRBV7-9	-	TRBD2	TRBJ2-1	TGTGCCAGCACCATGGGACTAGCGGGGGGCGATGAGCAGTTCTTC	CASTMGLAGGDEQFF
TRBV7-8	-	TRBD1	TRBJ2-1	TGTGCCAGCAGCTTAGGAGGGACAGAGAATGAGCAGTTCTTC	CASSLGGTENEQFF
TRBV11-2	few	-	TRBJ2-7	TGTGCCAGCAGCTTATTCGGCTACGAGCAGTACTTC	CASSLFGYEQYF
TRBV5-6	few	-	TRBJ2-3	TGTGCCAGCAGCTTCTTGCCTACGGGAGCGGTCTCAGATACGCAGTATTTT	CASSFLPTGAVSDTQYF
TRBV7-2	-	TRBD2	TRBJ2-1	TGTGCCAGTAGCTTAGGGGGTACTAGCGGTAATGAGCAGTTCTTC	CASSLGGTSGNEQFF
TRBV6-1	-	-	TRBJ1-3	TGTGCCAGCAGTTGGCAAAACTCTGGAAACACCATATATTTT	CASSWQNSGNTIYF
TRBV15	once	TRBD1	TRBJ2-2	TGTGCCACCAGCGATCAGGGGGCCAAGGAGCTGTTTTTT	CATSDQGAKELFF
TRBV5-1	-	-	TRBJ2-2	TGCGCCAGCAGCTTTGGTGACCCGGTTCGGGGCGGGGAGCTGTTTTTT	CASSFGDPVRGGELFF
TRBV28	once	TRBD1	TRBJ2-7	TGTGCCAGCAGCCCCCGACAGGGAGCCCTCTCCTACGAGCAGTACTTC	CASSPRQGALSYEQYF
TRBV6-6	-	-	TRBJ2-7	TGTGCCAGCAGTTACTCGCAGGGTATCTCCTACGAGCAGTACTTC	CASSYSQGISYEQYF
TRBV11-2	-	TRBD2	TRBJ2-7	TGTGCCAGCAGCTTACGTCCCGGGACTAACGAGCAGTACTTC	CASSLRPGTNEQYF
TRBV2	-	-	TRBJ1-2	TGTGCCAGCAGTGATGGGGCACCGCGGGGCTACACCTTC	CASSDGAPRGYTF
TRBV13	-	-	TRBJ2-7	TGTGCCAGCAGCTTAGGCCGAGGGACACTTTCCCTCGAGCAGTACTTC	CASSLGRGTLSLEQYF
TRBV19	few	-	TRBJ2-5	TGTGCCAGTAGTCAGGGTTTGGAGACCCAGTACTTC	CASSQGLETQYF
TRBV6-1	-	-	TRBJ1-3	TGTGCCAGCAGTGAACAGGGTGGAACTGGAAACACCATATATTTT	CASSEQGGTGNTIYF
TRBV28	-	-	TRBJ2-5	TGTGCCAGCAGTAGCCTGGCAGGGTTGAAAGAGACCCAGTACTTC	CASSSLAGLKETQYF
TRBV4-2	-	TRBD1	TRBJ1-2	TGTGCCAGCAGCCAAGGACAGGGAGGTAACTATGGCTACACCTTC	CASSQGQGGNYGYTF
TRBV13	-	TRBD1	TRBJ2-1	TGTGCCAGCAGCTTAGAACGTGGGACAGGGTCCAATGAGCAGTTCTTC	CASSLERGTGSNEQFF
TRBV27	-	-	TRBJ2-5	TGTGCCAGCAGTCAACAGGGTGGGGAGACCCAGTACTTC	CASSQQGGETQYF
TRBV10-3	-	TRBD1	TRBJ1-2	TGTGCCATCCAGGACAGGGGACGGCCTAACTATGGCTACACCTTC	CAIQDRGRPNYGYTF
TRBV10-1	once	-	TRBJ2-7	TGCGCCAGCAGTGACCCTGAGACTGTCGAGCAGTACTTC	CASSDPETVEQYF
TRBV18	-	TRBD1	TRBJ2-2	TGTGCCAGCTCCCCCGGACAGGGGGAAAGGGAGCTGTTTTTT	CASSPGQGERELFF
TRBV30	-	TRBD2	TRBJ2-1	TGTGCTGTCGGAAGGACTAGCGGGAGGAACAATGAGCAGTTCTTC	CAVGRTSGRNNEQFF
TRBV30	-	-	TRBJ2-3	TGTGCCTGGAGTTTACTAGTTGGGGGCACAGATACGCAGTATTTT	CAWSLLVGGTDTQYF
TRBV6-5	-	-	TRBJ2-7	TGTGCCAGCAGTTACACGGGGAGCTACGAGCAGTACTTC	CASSYTGSYEQYF
TRBV11-2	-	TRBD1	TRBJ2-6	TGTGCCAGCAGCTTAGCAGGGGGTGGGGCCAACGTCCTGACTTTC	CASSLAGGGANVLTF